This T cell receptor (beta chain) appears in the sequencing data of a study of blood T cell repertoires in COVID-19. Overall study: Specimens from acute and convalescent COVID-19 originated in the United States, Italy and Spain. PBMCs, B-cell-depleted T cells, or T cells provided the cDNA or gDNA that made up the material.

In the authors' workflow: Nucleated cell number was recorded as an estimate derived from reference gene primer amplification. The repertoire was sequenced with immunoSEQ multiplex PCR; TCRdb's copy has only in-frame clones and lacks some. V and J calls and clone size follow that table, whereas D and trimming were derived from the DNA. The table includes a few hundred thousand clones, roughly 84% detected once. The length of the CDR3 is 14 residues. Germline CDR1 reads GTSNPN; CDR2 reads SVGIG (reference sequence). Trimming at V came to 3 bases and at J to 3 bases, leaving 6 bases not matched to a gene.

What was sequenced was peripheral blood. The source is a woman of 80 years or more with active or convalescent COVID-19. V is TRBV30 and J is TRBJ2-7, with 9 bases identical to TRBD2. The CDR3 region is CAWRRRGGIYEQYF. CDR3 DNA: TGTGCCTGGAGAAGGCGGGGGGGGATCTACGAGCAGTACTTC.